This T cell receptor beta chain was profiled in a study of blood T cell repertoires in COVID-19. The CDR3 consists of 14 residues. The V end was cut by 4 bases, the J end by 8 bases, with 17 bases between. Germline-derived CDR1 and CDR2 are LGHDT and YNNKEL (reference sequence). Study processing details: For nucleated cells, counts were estimated from reference gene primer amplification. Repertoires were generated with immunoSEQ multiplex PCR, while TCRdb's copy carries only in-frame clones and drops some. The DNA was the basis for D and trimming; V, J and clone size are from that table. The table lists 250,000 to 300,000 clones, 88% of them singletons. Individuals aged 18 to 89 years were recruited from 24 US areas. Cohort assignment relied on participant-reported clinical history.

The sample taken for sequencing was PBMCs or T cells enriched from blood (not recorded which). This clonotype was obtained from a woman in her 30s who had recovered from COVID-19. V is TRBV3-1 (or the pseudogene TRBV3-2) and J is TRBJ1-1, with a tentative D call TRBD1 (5 bases). Here the CDR3 DNA reads TGTGCCAGCAGCCCTTCTCTAAGGGGTGAGGAAGCTTTCTTT. Protein product: CASSPSLRGEEAFF.